Following are 30 T cell receptor beta chains from one sample sequenced in a study of blood T cell repertoires in COVID-19. Using immunoSEQ multiplex PCR, the repertoire was profiled, and TCRdb retains in-frame clones only, with some absent. The table records under 300,000 clones, 79% of them present only once. The specimen sequenced was peripheral blood. These receptors all come from a woman between 40 and 55 years old with active or convalescent COVID-19.

The chain links TRBV5-1 to TRBJ2-5; TRBD1 matches 8 bases. This CDR3 comprises 14 residues. The V gene end was trimmed by 2 bases and the J gene end by 3 bases; junction bases not matched to a gene: 3. Germline V CDR1 and CDR2: SGHRS, YFSETQ. The CDR3 region is CASSLQGGKETQYF. The CDR3 DNA sequence: TGCGCCAGCAGCTTACAGGGGGGCAAAGAGACCCAGTACTTC.

V gene TRBV7-2 combines with J gene TRBJ2-7; the match to TRBD2 covers 12 bases. Germline V gene sequence: CDR1 SGHTA, CDR2 FQGNSA. CDR3 length equals 16 residues. Trimming removed 1 base from V and 4 bases from J; junction bases left unmatched: 5. This CDR3 reads CASSLVASGGAYEQYF. The DNA for the CDR3 is TGTGCCAGCAGCTTAGTAGCTAGCGGGGGGGCGTACGAGCAGTACTTC.

The DNA of the CDR3 is TGCGCCAGCAGTCCCGGGACAGGGAATGTTATAGGTGGCTACACCTTC. Protein: CASSPGTGNVIGGYTF. The chain couples TRBV5-1 to TRBJ1-2; TRBD1 matches at 9 bases. The CDR3 runs to 16 residues. CDR1 is SGHRS and CDR2 is YFSETQ in the germline V gene. V shed 5 bases, J shed 7 bases, and the junction held 15 bases outside the gene matches.

The rearrangement uses TRBV28 and TRBJ1-3, with TRBD1 matching 8 bases. Looked up from germline, CDR1 is MDHEN and CDR2 is SYDVKM. Unmatched junction bases numbered 5, after V lost 1 base and J lost 3 bases. This CDR3 spans 16 amino acids. In DNA, the CDR3 is TGTGCCAGCAGTTTATTAGGACAGGGTTTTGGAAACACCATATATTTT. As protein: CASSLLGQGFGNTIYF.

This clone was seen a handful of times. The V gene is TRBV25-1, the J gene TRBJ2-6; D uncertain. V gave up 6 bases and J gave up 0 bases, with 12 bases separating them. Germline V gene lookup returns CDR1 MGHDK and CDR2 SYGVNS. This CDR3 is built from 16 residues. The DNA for the CDR3 is TGTGCCAGCAGCCGCACCGATAGCTCTGGGGCCAACGTCCTGACTTTC. It encodes CASSRTDSSGANVLTF.

The V gene is TRBV11-2, the J gene TRBJ2-2; D possibly corresponds to TRBD2 (5 bases). The CDR3 length is 13 residues. V lost 5 bases and J lost 5, with 9 bases in between. CDR1 is SGHAT and CDR2 is FQNNGV in the germline V gene. CDR3 sequence (DNA): TGTGCCAGCAGCCCCTCGGGGACCGGGGAGCTGTTTTTT. The encoded protein is CASSPSGTGELFF. Filled out from reference TRBV11-2 and TRBJ2-2, the complete variable domain reads EAGVAQSPRYKIIEKRQSVAFWCNPISGHATLYWYQQILGQGPKLLIQFQNNGVVDDSQLPKDRFSAERLKGVDSTLKIQPAKLEDSAVYLCASSPSGTGELFFGEGSRLTVL.

V gene TRBV5-1 combines with J gene TRBJ2-5; D is perhaps TRBD2 (6 bases). CDR1 and CDR2 (germline): SGHRS, YFSETQ. Between the trimmed V and J ends, which lost 2 bases and 2 bases, there was a span of 13 bases. CDR3 length: 15 residues. The CDR3 reads CASSFRRRAQETQYF. The CDR3 DNA is TGCGCCAGCAGCTTCCGGAGGAGGGCTCAAGAGACCCAGTACTTC. The variable domain in full, with the rest retrieved from reference TRBV5-1 and TRBJ2-5, is KAGVTQTPRYLIKTRGQQVTLSCSPISGHRSVSWYQQTPGQGLQFLFEYFSETQRNKGNFPGRFSGRQFSNSRSEMNVSTLELGDSALYLCASSFRRRAQETQYFGPGTRLLVL.

The chain combines TRBV11-2 with TRBJ1-1, with D unclear. Germline V lookup: CDR1 SGHAT, CDR2 FQNNGV. The germline V and J ends were trimmed by 1 base and 1 base, with 13 bases remaining between them. This CDR3 comprises 16 residues. In DNA, the CDR3 is TGTGCCAGCAGCTTAGGCCGGGGTTGGGCGAACACTGAAGCTTTCTTT. This codes for CASSLGRGWANTEAFF.

The V gene is TRBV20-1, the J gene TRBJ1-2; no clear D gene. Germline V lookup: CDR1 DFQATT, CDR2 SNEGSKA (reference sequence). The CDR3 is 11 residues long. Trimming took off 5 bases at V and 7 bases at J, with 11 bases between the two ends. The CDR3, as DNA: TGCAGTGCTTACTTGAGAGGTGGCTACACCTTC. Its translation is CSAYLRGGYTF.

V and J are TRBV5-1 and TRBJ1-4, with TRBD1 matching 9 bases. Germline V gene lookup returns CDR1 SGHRS and CDR2 YFSETQ. This CDR3 is built from 15 residues. With V trimmed by 4 bases and J by 4 bases, 5 bases remained unmatched. The CDR3 DNA reads as TGCGCCAGCAGCAGGACAGGGGACGATAATGAAAAACTGTTTTTT. Its translation is CASSRTGDDNEKLFF.

V is TRBV20-1 and J is TRBJ2-5, with D possibly matching TRBD2 (7 bases). The germline V and J ends were trimmed by 3 bases and 4 bases, with 12 bases remaining between them. From germline, CDR1 is DFQATT and CDR2 SNEGSKA (reference sequence). The CDR3 covers 13 residues. In DNA, the CDR3 is TGCAGTGCTAGTCCGGGGGGCGCAGAGACCCAGTACTTC. Its translation: CSASPGGAETQYF.

In DNA, the CDR3 is TGTGCCAGCAGTTTACAGACAGGGCCCTATGGCTACACCTTC. The encoded protein is CASSLQTGPYGYTF. This rearrangement joins TRBV6-5 to TRBJ1-2, with 7 bases matching TRBD1. The CDR3 length is 14 residues. Trimming took 4 bases from V and 4 from J; bases not matched to a gene: 6. The germline V gene has CDR1 MNHEY and CDR2 SVGAGI.

The chain combines TRBV2 with TRBJ2-1; TRBD1 agrees at 7 bases. The CDR3 consists of 15 residues. Germline CDR1 and CDR2: SNHLY and FYNNEI. The V gene end was trimmed by 6 bases and the J gene end by 6 bases; junction bases not matched to a gene: 11. CDR3 DNA: TGTGCCAGCAGCCGGGACAGTGATAAGGTCAATGAGCAGTTCTTC. Translation: CASSRDSDKVNEQFF.

The table lists this clone with a few counts. V is TRBV7-2 and J is TRBJ1-6, with a tentative D call TRBD1 (6 bases). Trimming removed 4 bases from V and 9 bases from J, with 16 bases in between. The germline CDR1 and CDR2 sequences are SGHTA and FQGNSA. The CDR3 spans 15 residues. The CDR3 DNA follows: TGTGCCAGCAGCTACTCCCCGGGACACCTTTCACCCCTCCACTTT. It codes for CASSYSPGHLSPLHF.

V is TRBV11-3 and J is TRBJ1-1; D unresolved. V was pared by 1 base and J by 0 bases, with 6 bases between. The germline V gene has CDR1 SGHNT and CDR2 YENEEA. The CDR3 totals 14 residues. CDR3 sequence (DNA): TGTGCCAGCAGCTTAGGACATTTGAACACTGAAGCTTTCTTT. Translating gives CASSLGHLNTEAFF.

V and J are TRBV10-1 and TRBJ2-1; the D gene is possibly TRBD2 (5 bases). The CDR3 totals 14 residues. The V gene lost 5 bases and the J gene lost 7 bases, with 15 bases spanning the gap. The germline gives CDR1 WNHNN, CDR2 SYGVQD (reference sequence). CDR3 in amino acids: CASSPGLSGNEQFF. The CDR3 DNA follows: TGCGCCAGCAGTCCGGGGTTGAGTGGGAATGAGCAGTTCTTC.

This clone has just one count. The genes are TRBV4-1 and TRBJ2-3, with 8 bases fitting TRBD2. Germline CDR1 MGHRA, CDR2 YSYEKL. The V segment lost 4 bases and the J segment 4 bases; nucleotides outside the gene matches: 7. CDR3 length: 15 amino acids. CDR3 nucleotides: TGCGCCAGCAGCCTCCCTATGCGGGGGGCAGATACGCAGTATTTT. This codes for CASSLPMRGADTQYF.

The chain uses TRBV19 and TRBJ1-5, with D unclear. Germline values: CDR1 LNHDA, CDR2 SQIVND (reference sequence). Between the trimmed V and J ends, which lost 4 bases and 5 bases, there was a span of 9 bases. The CDR3 loop spans 13 amino acids. Here the CDR3 reads CASSSIRDQPQHF. The CDR3, as DNA: TGTGCCAGTAGTAGTATCCGCGATCAGCCCCAGCATTTT.

This chain links TRBV27 with TRBJ1-4; no reliable D call. CDR3 size: 14 residues. Germline V lookup: CDR1 MNHEY, CDR2 SMNVEV (reference sequence). Trimming took 6 bases from V and 0 from J, leaving 8 bases between them. The CDR3: CASRQQTTNEKLFF. CDR3 sequence (DNA): TGTGCCAGCAGACAACAGACAACTAATGAAAAACTGTTTTTT.

The V and J genes are TRBV6-5 and TRBJ1-2; D perhaps matches TRBD1 (6 bases). CDR1 and CDR2 (germline): MNHEY, SVGAGI. The CDR3 runs 14 residues. The ends were cut back, 6 bases at V and 8 bases at J, with 19 bases in the middle. The CDR3, as DNA: TGTGCCAGCAGCAGATTAACAGGACAGACCGGCTACACCTTC. Translation: CASSRLTGQTGYTF.

There are a few counts of this clone. The chain recombines TRBV12-5 with TRBJ1-5; 11 bases map to TRBD1. There are 16 residues in the CDR3. The germline V gene has CDR1 LGHNT and CDR2 FRNRAP. V was clipped by 6 bases and J by 0 bases; unmatched bases: 4. The CDR3 coding sequence is TGTGCTAGTGGGGGACAGGGGGAGTATAGCAATCAGCCCCAGCATTTT. Protein: CASGGQGEYSNQPQHF.

The table lists this clone with many counts. This same CDR3 is encoded by further DNA sequences in the sample. The J gene is TRBJ1-1, the V gene TRBV15; D possibly corresponds to TRBD1 (6 bases). From germline, CDR1 is LNHNV and CDR2 YYDKDF (reference sequence). V was shortened by 0 bases and J by 8 bases, with 7 bases between the two germline ends. CDR3 size: 12 residues. The CDR3 DNA reads TGTGCCACCAGCAGAGATCAGGGGGAAGCTTTCTTT. Amino acid sequence: CATSRDQGEAFF.

The chain recombines TRBV25-1 with TRBJ1-4; D remains unclear. Germline V gives CDR1 MGHDK, CDR2 SYGVNS. V lost 0 bases to trimming and J lost 4 bases, with 12 bases between them. The CDR3 runs to 16 residues. The CDR3 DNA reads as TGTGCCAGCAGTGAATATTCTCCGAGCCGTAATGAAAAACTGTTTTTT. Protein product: CASSEYSPSRNEKLFF.

The V call is TRBV19, the J call TRBJ1-5; TRBD1 aligns across 7 bases. V was pared by 8 bases and J by 3 bases, with 4 bases of the junction left unmatched. The germline CDR1 and CDR2 sequences are LNHDA and SQIVND (reference sequence). This CDR3 region has 13 residues. This chain's CDR3 is CASQTGFNQPQHF. The CDR3 coding sequence is TGTGCCAGTCAGACAGGGTTCAATCAGCCCCAGCATTTT. The entire variable domain, with the rest obtained from reference TRBV19 and TRBJ1-5, is as follows: DGGITQSPKYLFRKEGQNVTLSCEQNLNHDAMYWYRQDPGQGLRLIYYSQIVNDFQKGDIAEGYSVSREKKESFPLTVTSAQKNPTAFYLCASQTGFNQPQHFGDGTRLSIL.

J is TRBJ2-3 and V is TRBV3-1 (or the pseudogene TRBV3-2); TRBD2 agrees at 11 bases. V lost 1 base to trimming and J lost 6 bases; unmatched junction nucleotides: 9. The CDR3 has 17 residues. CDR1 and CDR2 from the germline V gene are LGHDT and YNNKEL (reference sequence). The CDR3: CASSQVLLAGGTDTQYF. In DNA, the CDR3 is TGTGCCAGCAGCCAAGTTCTCCTAGCGGGGGGAACGGATACGCAGTATTTT.

The rearrangement uses TRBV5-1 and TRBJ1-1; 8 bases are shared with TRBD1. The V and J ends lost 4 bases and 2 bases, in that order; junction bases with no gene match: 7. Germline loops: CDR1 SGHRS, CDR2 YFSETQ. The CDR3 is 15 residues long. The CDR3 sequence: CASSQTGQGNTEAFF. For the CDR3, the DNA is TGCGCCAGCAGCCAAACCGGACAGGGAAACACTGAAGCTTTCTTT.

This chain links TRBV3-1 (or the pseudogene TRBV3-2) with TRBJ1-2, with no clear D. The CDR3 length is 13 residues. Deletions cut 0 bases from V and 8 bases from J, with 10 bases between. The germline gives CDR1 LGHDT, CDR2 YNNKEL (reference sequence). CDR3 residues: CASSQEEIRGYTF. CDR3 sequence (DNA): TGTGCCAGCAGCCAAGAGGAGATTAGGGGCTACACCTTC.

As to this clone: Other DNA sequences within the sample encode an identical CDR3. V and J are TRBV5-1 and TRBJ2-1, with 7 bases lining up with TRBD1. With 0 bases clipped from V and 4 bases from J, the junction kept 4 bases outside the gene matches. There are 15 residues in the CDR3. Germline V CDR1 and CDR2: SGHRS, YFSETQ. In nucleotides, the CDR3 is TGCGCCAGCAGCTTGGGACAGGGATATTACAATGAGCAGTTCTTC. Amino acid sequence: CASSLGQGYYNEQFF.

J is TRBJ2-2 and V is TRBV6-5; 7 bases agree with TRBD2. The CDR3 totals 15 residues. CDR1 and CDR2 from the germline V gene are MNHEY and SVGAGI. The V segment lost 7 bases and the J segment 3 bases; nucleotides outside the gene matches: 8. For the CDR3, the DNA is TGTGCCAGCACCAATGGAGGGAGGGACACCGGGGAGCTGTTTTTT. It yields the protein CASTNGGRDTGELFF.

The chain is built from TRBV5-1 and TRBJ2-1; D might be TRBD1 (6 bases). V was shortened by 0 bases and J by 5 bases, with 15 bases between the two germline ends. Germline V gene sequence: CDR1 SGHRS, CDR2 YFSETQ. There are 16 residues in the CDR3. The CDR3, as DNA: TGCGCCAGCAGCTTGGCCGGTAACAGGGACCACAATGAGCAGTTCTTC. Translated: CASSLAGNRDHNEQFF.